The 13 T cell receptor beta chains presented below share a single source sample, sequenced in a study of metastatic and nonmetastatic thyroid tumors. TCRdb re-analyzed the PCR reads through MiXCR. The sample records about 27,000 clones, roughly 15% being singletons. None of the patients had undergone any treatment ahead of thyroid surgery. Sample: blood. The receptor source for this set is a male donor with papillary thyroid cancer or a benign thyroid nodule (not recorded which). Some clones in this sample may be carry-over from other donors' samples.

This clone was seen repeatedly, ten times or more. The CDR3 sequence is CASSIDEMDPEAFF. The DNA of the CDR3 is TGTGCCAGTAGTATAGACGAAATGGATCCTGAAGCTTTCTTT. This chain joins TRBV19 and TRBJ1-1; D unresolved. Germline CDR1 is LNHDA and CDR2 is SQIVND (reference sequence). The V end was cut by 0 bases, the J end by 6 bases, with 11 bases between. CDR3 length: 14 amino acids. Full variable domain (missing parts from reference TRBV19 and TRBJ1-1): DGGITQSPKYLFRKEGQNVTLSCEQNLNHDAMYWYRQDPGQGLRLIYYSQIVNDFQKGDIAEGYSVSREKKESFPLTVTSAQKNPTAFYLCASSIDEMDPEAFFGQGTRLTVV.

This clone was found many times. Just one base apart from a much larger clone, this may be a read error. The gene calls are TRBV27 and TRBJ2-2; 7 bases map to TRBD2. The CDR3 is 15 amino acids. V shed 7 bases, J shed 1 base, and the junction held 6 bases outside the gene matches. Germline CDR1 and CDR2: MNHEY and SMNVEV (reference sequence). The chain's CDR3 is CASTRGRGNTGELFF. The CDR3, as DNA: TGTGCCAGCACCCGCGGGAGAGGGAACACCGGGGAGCTGTTTTTT.

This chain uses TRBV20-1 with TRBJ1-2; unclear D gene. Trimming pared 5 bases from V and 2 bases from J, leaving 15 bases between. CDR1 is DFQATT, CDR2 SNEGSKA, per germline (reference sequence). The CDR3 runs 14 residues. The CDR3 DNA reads TGCAGTGCTGAGAGAGGCCACGGAAACTATGGCTACACCTTC. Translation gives CSAERGHGNYGYTF.

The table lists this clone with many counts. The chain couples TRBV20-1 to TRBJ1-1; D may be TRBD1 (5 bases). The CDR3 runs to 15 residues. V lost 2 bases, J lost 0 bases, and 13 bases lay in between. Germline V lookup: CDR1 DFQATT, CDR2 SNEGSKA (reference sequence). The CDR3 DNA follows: TGCAGTGCTAGACCCGTGACAGATCTGAACACTGAAGCTTTCTTT. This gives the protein CSARPVTDLNTEAFF.

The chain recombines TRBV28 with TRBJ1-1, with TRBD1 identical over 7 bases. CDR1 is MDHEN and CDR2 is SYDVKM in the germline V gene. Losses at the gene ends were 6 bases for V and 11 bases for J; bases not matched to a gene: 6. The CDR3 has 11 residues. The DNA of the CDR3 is TGTGCCAGCAGACGTACAGGGGTGGCTTTCTTT. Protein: CASRRTGVAFF.

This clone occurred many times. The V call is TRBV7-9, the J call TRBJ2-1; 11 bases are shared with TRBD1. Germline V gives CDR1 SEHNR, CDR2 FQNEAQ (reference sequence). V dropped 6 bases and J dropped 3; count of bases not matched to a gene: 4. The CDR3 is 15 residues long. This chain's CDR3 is CASSFGTGGYNEQFF. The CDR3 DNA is TGTGCCAGCAGTTTCGGGACAGGGGGCTACAATGAGCAGTTCTTC.

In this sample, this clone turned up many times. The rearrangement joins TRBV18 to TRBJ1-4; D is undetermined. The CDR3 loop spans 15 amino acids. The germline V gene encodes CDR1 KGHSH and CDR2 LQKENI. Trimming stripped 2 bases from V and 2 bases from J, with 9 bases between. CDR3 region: CASSPNMGTNEKLFF. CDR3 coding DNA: TGTGCCAGCTCACCAAATATGGGCACTAATGAAAAACTGTTTTTT.

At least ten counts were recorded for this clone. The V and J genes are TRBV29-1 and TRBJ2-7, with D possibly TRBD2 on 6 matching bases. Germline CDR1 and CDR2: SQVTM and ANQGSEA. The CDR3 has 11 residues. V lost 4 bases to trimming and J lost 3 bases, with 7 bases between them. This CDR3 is CSVARDYEQYF. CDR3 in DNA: TGCAGCGTTGCGCGGGACTACGAGCAGTACTTC.

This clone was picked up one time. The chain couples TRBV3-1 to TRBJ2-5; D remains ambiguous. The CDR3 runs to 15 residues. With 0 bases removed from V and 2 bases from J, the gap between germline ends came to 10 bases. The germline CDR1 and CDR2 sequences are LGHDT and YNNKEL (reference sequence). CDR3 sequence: CASSQEQSLQETQYF. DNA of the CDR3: TGTGCCAGCAGCCAAGAACAGAGCTTACAAGAGACCCAGTACTTC.

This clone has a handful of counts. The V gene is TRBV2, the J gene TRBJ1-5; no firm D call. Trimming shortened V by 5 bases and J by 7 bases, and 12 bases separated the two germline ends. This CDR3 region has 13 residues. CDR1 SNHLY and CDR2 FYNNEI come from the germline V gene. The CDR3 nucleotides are TGTGCCAGCAGTTGGAGAAATGTACAGCCCCAGCATTTT. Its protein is CASSWRNVQPQHF.

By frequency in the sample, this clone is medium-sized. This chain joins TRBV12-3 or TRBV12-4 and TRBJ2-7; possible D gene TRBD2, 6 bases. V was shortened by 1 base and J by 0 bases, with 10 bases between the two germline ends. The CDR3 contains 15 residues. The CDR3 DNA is TGTGCCAGCAGTTTAGGCGGGGCCATCTCCTACGAGCAGTACTTC. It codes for CASSLGGAISYEQYF.

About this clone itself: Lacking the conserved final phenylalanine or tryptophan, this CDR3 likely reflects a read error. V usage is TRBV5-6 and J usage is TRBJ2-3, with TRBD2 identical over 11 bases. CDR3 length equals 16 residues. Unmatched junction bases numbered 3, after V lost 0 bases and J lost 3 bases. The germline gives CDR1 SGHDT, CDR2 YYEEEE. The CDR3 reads CASSLVTSGRTDTQYS. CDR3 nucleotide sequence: TGTGCCAGCAGCTTGGTCACTAGCGGGAGAACAGATACGCAGTATTCT.

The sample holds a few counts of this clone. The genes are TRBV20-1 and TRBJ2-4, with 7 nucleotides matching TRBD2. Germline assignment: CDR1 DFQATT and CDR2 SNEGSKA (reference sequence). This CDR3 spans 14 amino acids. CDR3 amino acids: CSASRGLAKNIQYF. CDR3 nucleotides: TGCAGCGCATCGCGGGGGTTAGCCAAAAACATTCAGTACTTC.